The 19 T cell receptor beta chains given below trace back to one sample, sequenced in a study of cytomegalovirus exposure and HLA in healthy donors. Amplification used 60 Vbeta primers and 13 Jbeta primers. Assay: immunoSEQ multiplex PCR; the TCRdb copy retains only in-frame clones and omits some. There are over 150,000 clones in the sample; roughly four fifths occur only once, and about 3% lies in the top ten. Input material: PBMCs. These receptors all stem from a male donor in good health and CMV-seronegative.

CDR3 region: CASSGSLGDTQYF. The CDR3 coding sequence is TGTGCCAGCAGCGGTAGTCTCGGGGATACGCAGTATTTT. The chain has TRBV5-4 and TRBJ2-3; D is ambiguous. V lost 4 bases and J 6 bases, leaving 12 bases between the germline ends. Germline V gene sequence: CDR1 SGHNT, CDR2 YYREEE (reference sequence). This CDR3 is built from 13 residues.

The chain combines TRBV28 with TRBJ2-7, with 12 bases aligning to TRBD2. The germline CDR1 and CDR2 sequences are MDHEN and SYDVKM. The V segment lost 4 bases and the J segment 3 bases; nucleotides outside the gene matches: 4. The CDR3 loop spans 15 amino acids. For the CDR3, the DNA is TGTGCCAGCAGTTCAGGACTAGCGGGAAGCTACGAGCAGTACTTC. The encoded protein is CASSSGLAGSYEQYF.

The chain has TRBV25-1 and TRBJ2-2, with 10 bases fitting TRBD2. With 4 bases clipped from V and 3 bases from J, the junction kept 5 bases outside the gene matches. The CDR3 totals 16 residues. Looked up from germline, CDR1 is MGHDK and CDR2 is SYGVNS. The CDR3 DNA follows: TGTGCCAGCAGTGGGGCTAGCGGGGGATACACCGGGGAGCTGTTTTTT. Protein: CASSGASGGYTGELFF.

This clone was picked up a small number of times. This chain uses TRBV14 with TRBJ2-1; D gene uncertain. V was cut by 1 base and J by 9 bases, with 4 bases left in between. This CDR3 spans 11 amino acids. Germline CDR1 and CDR2: SGHDN and FVKESK. The CDR3 loop is CASSQAGEQFF. The CDR3 DNA is TGTGCCAGCAGCCAAGCGGGTGAGCAGTTCTTC.

This chain connects TRBV6-5 to TRBJ1-1; D not certain. Looked up from germline, CDR1 is MNHEY and CDR2 is SVGAGI. The CDR3 is made up of 15 amino acids. V lost 7 bases to trimming and J lost 6 bases, with 21 bases between them. The CDR3 DNA reads TGTGCCAGCACCAACACAGATTATGTTGATTCTGAAGCTTTCTTT. Translation: CASTNTDYVDSEAFF.

The chain couples TRBV30 to TRBJ2-1; TRBD1 might be the D (6 bases). The CDR3 loop spans 14 amino acids. V was pared by 2 bases and J by 1 base, with 9 bases between. Germline loops: CDR1 GTSNPN, CDR2 SVGIG (reference sequence). The CDR3 coding sequence is TGTGCCTGGAGTCCCAGGGGTTCCTACAATGAGCAGTTCTTC. Amino acid sequence: CAWSPRGSYNEQFF.

This chain joins TRBV6-1 and TRBJ2-3; D gene ambiguous. Germline V gives CDR1 MNHNS, CDR2 SASEGT. CDR3 length: 13 amino acids. Trimming stripped 4 bases from V and 15 bases from J, with 20 bases between. CDR3 sequence (DNA): TGTGCCAGCAGTGTCGCTCCACTTCAACGCAATTATTTT. This sequence encodes CASSVAPLQRNYF.

The gene calls are TRBV25-1 and TRBJ1-2, with D possibly TRBD1 on 5 matching bases. The germline V gene encodes CDR1 MGHDK and CDR2 SYGVNS. The CDR3 extends over 12 amino acids. V lost 6 bases and J lost 3, with 8 bases in between. As DNA, the CDR3 is TGTGCCAGCAGCGGAGGGGACTATGGCTACACCTTC. This codes for CASSGGDYGYTF.

The rearrangement joins TRBV28 to TRBJ2-1, with 12 bases matching TRBD2. Per the germline V gene, CDR1 is MDHEN and CDR2 is SYDVKM. Losses at the gene ends were 9 bases for V and 5 bases for J; bases not matched to a gene: 5. The CDR3 sequence is 14 residues long. CDR3 amino acids: CASSTSGSNNEQFF. The CDR3 coding sequence is TGTGCCAGTTCGACTAGCGGGAGTAACAATGAGCAGTTCTTC.

DNA of the CDR3: TGTGCCAGTTTCTCCACGGGACAGCTCAATCAGCCCCAGCATTTT. Protein product: CASFSTGQLNQPQHF. The chain links TRBV19 to TRBJ1-5, with 7 bases that match TRBD1. The V and J ends lost 8 bases and 3 bases, in that order; junction bases with no gene match: 10. Germline CDR1 and CDR2: LNHDA and SQIVND (reference sequence). The CDR3 length is 15 residues.

This chain uses TRBV30 with TRBJ2-3; 10 positions agree with TRBD2. Germline V CDR1 and CDR2: GTSNPN, SVGIG (reference sequence). J lost 8 bases, V lost 0 bases, and 5 bases had no gene match. This CDR3 spans 14 amino acids. CDR3 protein: CAWSVNSGGSTQYF. The CDR3 coding sequence is TGTGCCTGGAGTGTAAATAGCGGGGGGTCTACGCAGTATTTT.

This clone was picked up one time. V gene TRBV6-4 combines with J gene TRBJ2-1; D is possibly TRBD2 (6 bases). Germline loops: CDR1 MRHNA, CDR2 SNTAGT. V was pared by 4 bases and J by 5 bases, with 9 bases between. This CDR3 is 13 amino acids long. The CDR3 protein is CASSATGDNEQFF. CDR3 bases: TGTGCCAGCAGTGCAACGGGGGACAATGAGCAGTTCTTC.

This chain joins TRBV29-1 and TRBJ2-5, with 7 bases lining up with TRBD1. V lost 7 bases to trimming and J lost 5 bases; unmatched junction nucleotides: 10. This CDR3 region has 13 residues. Germline values: CDR1 SQVTM, CDR2 ANQGSEA. The CDR3 nucleotides read TGCAGCGCCCGACAGGGTTTCACGGAGACCCAGTACTTC. It encodes CSARQGFTETQYF.

V and J are TRBV7-9 and TRBJ2-1; 13 bases align to TRBD2. J gave up 7 bases and V 5 bases, and 5 bases lay outside the gene matches. The V gene's germline CDR1 is SEHNR and CDR2 FQNEAQ (reference sequence). The CDR3 has 15 amino acids. CDR3 amino acids: CASSRTSGGSNEQFF. The CDR3 DNA sequence: TGTGCCAGCAGCCGGACTAGCGGGGGTAGTAATGAGCAGTTCTTC.

This chain uses TRBV30 with TRBJ1-2, with 8 bases identical to TRBD1. V was pared by 0 bases and J by 7 bases, with 10 bases of the junction left unmatched. Looked up from germline, CDR1 is GTSNPN and CDR2 is SVGIG (reference sequence). This CDR3 has 15 residues. CDR3 DNA: TGTGCCTGGAGTGTTGGGTGGACAGGGCAGCGTGGCTACACCTTC. Protein: CAWSVGWTGQRGYTF.

This sequence joins TRBV7-2 and TRBJ1-5, with D possibly being TRBD1 (5 bases). The germline V gene has CDR1 SGHTA and CDR2 FQGNSA. The CDR3 is 14 residues long. Trimming cost V 1 base and J 2 bases, with 6 bases left between them. The chain's CDR3 is CASSLVGGNQPQHF. CDR3 nucleotide sequence: TGTGCCAGCAGCTTAGTAGGGGGCAATCAGCCCCAGCATTTT.

This clone was counted once. This chain links TRBV18 with TRBJ1-1, with 8 nucleotides matching TRBD1. The V and J ends lost 3 bases and 3 bases, in that order; junction bases with no gene match: 6. The CDR3 length is 15 residues. The germline CDR1 and CDR2 sequences are KGHSH and LQKENI. Here the CDR3 DNA reads TGTGCCAGCTCACCCCAGGGGGCGCGGGACACTGAAGCTTTCTTT. Amino acid sequence: CASSPQGARDTEAFF.

The chain recombines TRBV5-1 with TRBJ2-7; D might be TRBD1 (6 bases). Germline CDR1 and CDR2: SGHRS and YFSETQ. V gave up 4 bases and J gave up 2 bases, with 16 bases separating them. The CDR3 loop spans 15 amino acids. This CDR3 reads CASSPHREPTYEQYF. The CDR3 bases are TGCGCCAGCAGCCCTCACAGGGAACCCACCTACGAGCAGTACTTC.

This chain links TRBV7-3 with TRBJ2-3, with D possibly matching TRBD2 (6 bases). This CDR3 is 15 amino acids long. The V and J ends lost 5 bases and 5 bases respectively, with 17 bases between them. Germline V lookup: CDR1 SGHTA, CDR2 FQGTGA. CDR3 in DNA: TGTGCCAGCAGCCAACTCCCGGGGGTCGGAGATACGCAGTATTTT. Its protein product is CASSQLPGVGDTQYF.